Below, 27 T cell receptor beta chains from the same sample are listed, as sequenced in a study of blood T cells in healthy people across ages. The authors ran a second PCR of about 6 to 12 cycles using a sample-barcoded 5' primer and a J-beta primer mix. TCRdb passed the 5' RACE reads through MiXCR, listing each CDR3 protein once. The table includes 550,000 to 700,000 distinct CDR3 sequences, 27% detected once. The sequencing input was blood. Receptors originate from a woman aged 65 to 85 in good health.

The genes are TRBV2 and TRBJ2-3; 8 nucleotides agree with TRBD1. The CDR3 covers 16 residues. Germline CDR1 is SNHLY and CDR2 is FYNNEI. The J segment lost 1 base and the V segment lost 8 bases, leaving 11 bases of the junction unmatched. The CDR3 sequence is CASGTGRPYGTDTQYF. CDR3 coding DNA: TGTGCCAGCGGGACAGGCCGTCCGTATGGCACAGATACGCAGTATTTT.

This CDR3 is CASSQDDGETQYF. As DNA, the CDR3 is TGTGCCAGCAGCCAAGATGACGGAGAGACCCAGTACTTC. This chain joins TRBV14 and TRBJ2-5; D gene uncertain. Trimming removed 0 bases at V and 4 bases at J, with 6 bases between. The CDR3 is made up of 13 amino acids. Germline V gene data show CDR1 as SGHDN and CDR2 as FVKESK.

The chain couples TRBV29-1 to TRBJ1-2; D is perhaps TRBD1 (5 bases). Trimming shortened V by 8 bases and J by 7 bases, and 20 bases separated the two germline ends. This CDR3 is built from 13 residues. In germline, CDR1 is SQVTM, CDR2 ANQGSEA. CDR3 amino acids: CSFTGPDRRGYTF. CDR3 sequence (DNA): TGCAGCTTTACCGGGCCAGACAGACGTGGCTACACCTTC.

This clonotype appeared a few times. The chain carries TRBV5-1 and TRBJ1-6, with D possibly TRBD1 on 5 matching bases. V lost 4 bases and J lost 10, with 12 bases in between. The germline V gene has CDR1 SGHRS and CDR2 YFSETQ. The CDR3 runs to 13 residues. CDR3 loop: CASSRGKGSPLHF. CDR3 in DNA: TGCGCCAGCAGCCGGGGGAAGGGATCACCCCTCCACTTT.

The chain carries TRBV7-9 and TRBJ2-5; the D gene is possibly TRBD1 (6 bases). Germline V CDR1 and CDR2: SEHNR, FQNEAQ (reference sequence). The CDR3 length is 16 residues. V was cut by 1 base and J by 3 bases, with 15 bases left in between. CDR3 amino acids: CASSLGPGAVEETQYF. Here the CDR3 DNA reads TGTGCCAGCAGCTTAGGCCCAGGGGCGGTAGAAGAGACCCAGTACTTC. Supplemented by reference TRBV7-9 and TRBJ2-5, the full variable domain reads DTGVSQNPRHKITKRGQNVTFRCDPISEHNRLYWYRQTLGQGPEFLTYFQNEAQLEKSRLLSDRFSAERPKGSFSTLEIQRTEQGDSAMYLCASSLGPGAVEETQYFGPGTRLLVL.

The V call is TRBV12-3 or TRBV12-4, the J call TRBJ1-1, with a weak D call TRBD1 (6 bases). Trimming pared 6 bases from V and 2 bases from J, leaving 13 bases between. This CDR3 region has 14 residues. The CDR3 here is CASRATGLNTEAFF. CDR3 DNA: TGTGCCAGCAGGGCGACAGGCCTCAACACTGAAGCTTTCTTT.

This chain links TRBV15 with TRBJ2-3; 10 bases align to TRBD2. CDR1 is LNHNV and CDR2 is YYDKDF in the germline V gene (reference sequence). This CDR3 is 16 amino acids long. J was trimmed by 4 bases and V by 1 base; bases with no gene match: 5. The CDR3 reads CATSRANSGGSDTQYF. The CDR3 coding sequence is TGTGCCACCAGCAGAGCAAATAGCGGGGGGTCAGATACGCAGTATTTT.

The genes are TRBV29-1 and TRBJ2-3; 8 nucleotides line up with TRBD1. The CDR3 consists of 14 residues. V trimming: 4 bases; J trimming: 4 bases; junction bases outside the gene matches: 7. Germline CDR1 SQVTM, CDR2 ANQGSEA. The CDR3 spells CSVAQSGGPDTQYF. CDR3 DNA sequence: TGCAGCGTTGCCCAATCAGGGGGCCCAGATACGCAGTATTTT.

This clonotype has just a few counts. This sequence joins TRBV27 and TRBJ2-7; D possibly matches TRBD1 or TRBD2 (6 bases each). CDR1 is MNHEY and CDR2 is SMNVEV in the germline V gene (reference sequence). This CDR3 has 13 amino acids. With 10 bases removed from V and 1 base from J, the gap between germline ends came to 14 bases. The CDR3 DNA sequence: TGTGCCACTGGGCGGGACACTTCCTACGAGCAGTACTTC. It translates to CATGRDTSYEQYF.

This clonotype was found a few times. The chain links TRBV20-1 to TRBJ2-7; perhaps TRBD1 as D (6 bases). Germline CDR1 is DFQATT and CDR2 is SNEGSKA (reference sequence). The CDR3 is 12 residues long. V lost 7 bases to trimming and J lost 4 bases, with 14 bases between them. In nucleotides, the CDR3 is TGCAGTGTTCGCCGGGACATTTACGAGCAGTACTTC. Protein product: CSVRRDIYEQYF.

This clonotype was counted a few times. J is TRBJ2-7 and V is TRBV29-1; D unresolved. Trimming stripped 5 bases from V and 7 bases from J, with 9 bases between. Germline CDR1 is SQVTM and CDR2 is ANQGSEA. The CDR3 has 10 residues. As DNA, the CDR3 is TGCAGCGTTAAATTGTCGGAGCAGTACTTC. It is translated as CSVKLSEQYF.

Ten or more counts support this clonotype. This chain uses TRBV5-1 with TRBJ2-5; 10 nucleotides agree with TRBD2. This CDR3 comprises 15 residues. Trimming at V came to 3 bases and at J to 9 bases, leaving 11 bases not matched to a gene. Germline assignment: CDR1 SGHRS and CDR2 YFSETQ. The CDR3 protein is CASSSTTSGPMAQYF. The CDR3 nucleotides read TGCGCCAGCAGCTCGACGACTAGCGGGCCCATGGCCCAGTACTTC.

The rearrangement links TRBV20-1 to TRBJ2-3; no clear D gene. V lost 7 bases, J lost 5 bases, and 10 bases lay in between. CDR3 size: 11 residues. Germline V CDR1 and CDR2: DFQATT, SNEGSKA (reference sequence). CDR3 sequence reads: CSVLVGDTQYF. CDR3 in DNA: TGCAGTGTTCTGGTCGGAGATACGCAGTATTTT.

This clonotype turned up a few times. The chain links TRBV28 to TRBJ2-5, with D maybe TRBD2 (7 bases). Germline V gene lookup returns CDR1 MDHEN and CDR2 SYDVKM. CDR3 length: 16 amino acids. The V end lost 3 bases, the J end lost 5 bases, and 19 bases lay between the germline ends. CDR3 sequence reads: CASSFHRGAGLETQYF. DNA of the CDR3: TGTGCCAGCAGTTTTCATCGGGGGGCCGGGTTGGAGACCCAGTACTTC.

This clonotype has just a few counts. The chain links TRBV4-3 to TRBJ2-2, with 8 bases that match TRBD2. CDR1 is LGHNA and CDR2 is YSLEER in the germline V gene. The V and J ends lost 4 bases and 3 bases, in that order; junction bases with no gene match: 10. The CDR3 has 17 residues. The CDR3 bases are TGCGCCAGCAGCCCTCCTGGAGCGGGGGATCACACCGGGGAGCTGTTTTTT. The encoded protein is CASSPPGAGDHTGELFF.

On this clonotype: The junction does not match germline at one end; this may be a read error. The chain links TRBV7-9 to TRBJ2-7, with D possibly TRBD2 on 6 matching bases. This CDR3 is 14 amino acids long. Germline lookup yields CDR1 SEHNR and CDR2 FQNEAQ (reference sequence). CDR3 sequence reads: CASSETGVTYKQYF. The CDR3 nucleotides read TGTGCCAGCAGCGAGACGGGGGTAACCTACAAGCAGTACTTC.

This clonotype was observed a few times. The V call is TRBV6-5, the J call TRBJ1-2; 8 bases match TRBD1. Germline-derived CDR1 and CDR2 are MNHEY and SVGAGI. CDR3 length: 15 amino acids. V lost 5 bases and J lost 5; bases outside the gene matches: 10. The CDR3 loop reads CASSPDRAVGYGYTF. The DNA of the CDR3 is TGTGCCAGCAGTCCGGACAGGGCGGTAGGGTATGGCTACACCTTC.

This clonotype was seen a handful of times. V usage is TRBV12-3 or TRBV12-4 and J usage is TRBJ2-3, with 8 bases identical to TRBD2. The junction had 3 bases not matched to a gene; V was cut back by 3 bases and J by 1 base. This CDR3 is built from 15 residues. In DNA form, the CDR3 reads TGTGCCAGCAGTTTTATGCGGGGGGGCACAGATACGCAGTATTTT. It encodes CASSFMRGGTDTQYF.

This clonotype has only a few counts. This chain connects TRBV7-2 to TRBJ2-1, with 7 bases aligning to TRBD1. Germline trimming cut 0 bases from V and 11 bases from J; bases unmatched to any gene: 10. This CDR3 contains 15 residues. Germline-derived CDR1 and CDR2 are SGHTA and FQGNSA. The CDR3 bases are TGTGCCAGCAGCTTAGCGGAGAACAGGGGAACTCAGCAGTTCTTC. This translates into CASSLAENRGTQQFF.

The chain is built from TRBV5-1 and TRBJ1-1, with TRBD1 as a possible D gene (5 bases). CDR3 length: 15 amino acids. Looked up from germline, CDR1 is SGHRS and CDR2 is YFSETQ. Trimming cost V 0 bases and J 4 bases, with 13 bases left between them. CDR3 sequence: CASSLGLAGTTEAFF. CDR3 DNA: TGCGCCAGCAGCTTGGGTTTGGCAGGGACCACTGAAGCTTTCTTT.

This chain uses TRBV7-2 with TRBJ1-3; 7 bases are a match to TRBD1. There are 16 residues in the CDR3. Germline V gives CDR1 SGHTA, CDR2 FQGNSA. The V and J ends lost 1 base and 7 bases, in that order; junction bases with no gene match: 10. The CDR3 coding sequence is TGTGCCAGCAGCTTAGGGCGACAGGGCCAACGGAACACCATATATTTT. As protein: CASSLGRQGQRNTIYF.

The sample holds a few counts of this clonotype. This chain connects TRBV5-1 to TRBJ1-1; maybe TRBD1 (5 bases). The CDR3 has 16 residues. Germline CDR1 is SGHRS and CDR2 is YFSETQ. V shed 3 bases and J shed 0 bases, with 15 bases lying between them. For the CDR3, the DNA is TGCGCCAGCAGCTCGGGGCCCCCAGTAATGAACACTGAAGCTTTCTTT. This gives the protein CASSSGPPVMNTEAFF. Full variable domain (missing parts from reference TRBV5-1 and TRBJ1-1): KAGVTQTPRYLIKTRGQQVTLSCSPISGHRSVSWYQQTPGQGLQFLFEYFSETQRNKGNFPGRFSGRQFSNSRSEMNVSTLELGDSALYLCASSSGPPVMNTEAFFGQGTRLTVV.

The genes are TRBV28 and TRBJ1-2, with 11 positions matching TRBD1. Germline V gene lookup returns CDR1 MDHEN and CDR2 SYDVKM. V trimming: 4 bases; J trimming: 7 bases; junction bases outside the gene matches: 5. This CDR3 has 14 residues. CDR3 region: CASSSGQGAFGYTF. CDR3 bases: TGTGCCAGCAGTTCCGGACAGGGGGCGTTTGGCTACACCTTC.

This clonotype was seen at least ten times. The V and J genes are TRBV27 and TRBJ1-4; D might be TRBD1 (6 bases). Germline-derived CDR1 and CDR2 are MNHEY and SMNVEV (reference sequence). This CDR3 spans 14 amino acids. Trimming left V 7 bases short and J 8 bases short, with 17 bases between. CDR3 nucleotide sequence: TGTGCCAGCAAGCCGGGACACTTGGGGGAAAAACTGTTTTTT. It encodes CASKPGHLGEKLFF.

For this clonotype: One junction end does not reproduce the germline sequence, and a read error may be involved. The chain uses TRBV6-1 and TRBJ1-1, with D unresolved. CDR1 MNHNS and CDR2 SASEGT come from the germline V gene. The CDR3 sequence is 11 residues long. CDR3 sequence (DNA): TGTGCCAGCAGGGAAGGGAGCGAAGCTTTCTTT. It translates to CASREGSEAFF.

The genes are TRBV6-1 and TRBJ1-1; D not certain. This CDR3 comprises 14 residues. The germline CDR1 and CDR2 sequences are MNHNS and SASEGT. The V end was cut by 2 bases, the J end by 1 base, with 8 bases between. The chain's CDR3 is CASSEMEGNTEAFF. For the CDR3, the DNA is TGTGCCAGCAGTGAAATGGAGGGGAACACTGAAGCTTTCTTT.

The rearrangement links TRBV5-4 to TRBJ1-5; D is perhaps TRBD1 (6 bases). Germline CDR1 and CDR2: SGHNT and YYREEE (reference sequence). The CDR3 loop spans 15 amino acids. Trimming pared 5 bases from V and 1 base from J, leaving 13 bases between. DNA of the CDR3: TGTGCCAGCAGATCCGGGACACACAGCAATCAGCCCCAGCATTTT. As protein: CASRSGTHSNQPQHF.